This is a list of T cell receptor beta chains from one sample in a study of blood T cell repertoires in COVID-19. The repertoire was sequenced with immunoSEQ multiplex PCR; TCRdb's copy has only in-frame clones and lacks some. Of a few hundred thousand clones in the sample, roughly 85% were seen once. Sequencing was performed on peripheral blood. These receptors came from a human donor in a cohort sampled during active COVID-19. The CDR3 runs from the conserved cysteine through the conserved F or W. The D gene is left open where the match is weak. Size is stated for part of the rows, as once, few or many counts, or as a class when the clone is expanded.

size: NA
J: TRBJ1-1
V: TRBV6-5
D: TRBD1
CDR3: CASSYEAGGAAFF
DNA: TGTGCCAGCAGTTACGAGGCAGGGGGCGCAGCTTTCTTT

size: NA
J: TRBJ1-1
V: TRBV6-5
D: TRBD1
CDR3: CASTIFGQGNTEAFF
DNA: TGTGCCAGCACCATATTCGGACAGGGGAACACTGAAGCTTTCTTT

size: NA
J: TRBJ2-7
V: TRBV6-5
D: NA
CDR3: CASSYSPQGPYEQYF
DNA: TGTGCCAGCAGTTACTCGCCCCAGGGCCCCTACGAGCAGTACTTC

size: NA
J: TRBJ1-3
V: TRBV21-1
D: NA
CDR3: CASSRSGGRGNTIYF
DNA: TGTGCCAGCAGTCGGTCAGGGGGCAGGGGAAACACCATATATTTT

size: NA
J: TRBJ1-2
V: TRBV18
D: TRBD1
CDR3: CASSRGTGASYTF
DNA: TGTGCCAGCTCACGAGGGACAGGGGCTTCCTACACCTTC

size: NA
J: TRBJ2-3
V: TRBV27
D: TRBD2
CDR3: CASSLRLAGGTDTQYF
DNA: TGTGCCAGCAGTTTAAGACTAGCGGGGGGCACAGATACGCAGTATTTT

size: many
J: TRBJ1-2
V: TRBV5-4
D: TRBD1
CDR3: CASSLEGQVDGYTF
DNA: TGTGCCAGCAGCTTGGAGGGACAGGTGGATGGCTACACCTTC

size: once
J: TRBJ1-4
V: TRBV15
D: NA
CDR3: CATSTGELGFNEKLFF
DNA: TGTGCCACCAGCACAGGGGAGTTGGGGTTTAATGAAAAACTGTTTTTT

size: NA
J: TRBJ2-3
V: TRBV4-1
D: TRBD1
CDR3: CASSQGTGTGISTDTQYF
DNA: TGCGCCAGCAGCCAAGGAACAGGGACAGGGATAAGCACAGATACGCAGTATTTT

size: NA
J: TRBJ1-5
V: TRBV6-6
D: NA
CDR3: CASSYYSGEGHQPQHF
DNA: TGTGCCAGCAGTTATTATTCCGGGGAGGGCCATCAGCCCCAGCATTTT

size: NA
J: TRBJ1-4
V: TRBV5-1
D: NA
CDR3: CASSPIHPATNEKLFF
DNA: TGCGCCAGCAGCCCCATTCACCCGGCAACTAATGAAAAACTGTTTTTT

size: NA
J: TRBJ2-1
V: TRBV6-5
D: NA
CDR3: CASSYSKASSYNEQFF
DNA: TGTGCCAGCAGTTACTCGAAAGCTAGCTCCTACAATGAGCAGTTCTTC

size: once
J: TRBJ2-2
V: TRBV6-6
D: NA
CDR3: CASSRDRVNTGELFF
DNA: TGTGCCAGCAGTCGCGACCGGGTGAACACCGGGGAGCTGTTTTTT

size: NA
J: TRBJ2-1
V: TRBV7-2
D: NA
CDR3: CASSLQGSSYNEQFF
DNA: TGTGCCAGCAGCTTACAGGGTAGCTCCTACAATGAGCAGTTCTTC

size: once
J: TRBJ1-5
V: TRBV6-1
D: NA
CDR3: CASSDGRGRSNQPQHF
DNA: TGTGCCAGCAGTGACGGTCGGGGAAGGAGCAATCAGCCCCAGCATTTT

size: NA
J: TRBJ2-2
V: TRBV12-5
D: NA
CDR3: CASGQNTGELFF
DNA: TGTGCTAGTGGCCAGAACACCGGGGAGCTGTTTTTT

size: NA
J: TRBJ1-2
V: TRBV19
D: TRBD1
CDR3: CARGTGHSYGYTF
DNA: TGTGCCAGAGGGACAGGTCATAGCTATGGCTACACCTTC

size: NA
J: TRBJ1-2
V: TRBV3-1/TRBV3-2
D: TRBD1
CDR3: CASSPYAGQDHYGYTF
DNA: TGTGCCAGCAGCCCCTACGCCGGACAGGACCACTATGGCTACACCTTC

size: NA
J: TRBJ1-4
V: TRBV3-1/TRBV3-2
D: TRBD1
CDR3: CASGDRGSSVYEKLFF
DNA: TGTGCCAGCGGGGACAGGGGGTCTAGTGTCTATGAAAAACTGTTTTTT

size: NA
J: TRBJ2-3
V: TRBV7-6
D: TRBD2
CDR3: CASSSRGLAGIDTQYF
DNA: TGTGCCAGCAGCTCCCGAGGACTAGCGGGCATAGATACGCAGTATTTT

size: NA
J: TRBJ2-5
V: TRBV5-1
D: TRBD2
CDR3: CASSSTIGGVRETQYF
DNA: TGCGCCAGCAGCTCCACGATCGGGGGGGTCAGGGAGACCCAGTACTTC

size: NA
J: TRBJ1-4
V: TRBV2
D: NA
CDR3: CASRSVVATNEKLFF
DNA: TGTGCCAGCAGGTCGGTGGTTGCAACTAATGAAAAACTGTTTTTT